The T cell receptor beta chain under discussion was sequenced for a study of control samples from healthy donors and cancer patients. The CDR3 spans 12 residues. V lost 8 bases, J lost 7 bases, and 1 base stayed unmatched. Germline V lookup: CDR1 MNHEY, CDR2 SMNVEV (reference sequence). Clones were read by immunoSEQ multiplex PCR, and TCRdb kept only the in-frame ones, dropping some. The sample shows 210,000 or so clones, approximately 91% of them seen only once. The sequence came from a man aged 30 to 39 in good health. The sequencing sample was made of blood. The V and J genes are TRBV27 and TRBJ1-6; 8 bases agree with TRBD1. In nucleotides, the CDR3 is TGTGCCAGCGGGGACAGGAATTCACCCCTCCACTTT. Amino acids: CASGDRNSPLHF.